The present T cell receptor (beta chain) was sequenced within a study of identical twins. TCRdb re-called the 5' RACE reads through MiXCR, storing one row per CDR3 protein. Counted here are some 600,000 distinct CDR3 sequences, 7.1% occurring once; the ten biggest clones make up 1.5% to 2%. Germline assignment: CDR1 MNHEY and CDR2 SMNVEV (reference sequence). V was clipped by 7 bases and J by 3 bases; unmatched bases: 9. The CDR3 runs 15 residues. The sample also formed part of further work on yellow fever vaccine responses in identical twins.

The V gene is TRBV27, the J gene TRBJ1-5, with TRBD1 identical over 7 bases. The sequenced sample was PBMCs. This receptor was identified in a woman between 18 and 30 years old in good health. CDR3 sequence: CASMERQGYNQPQHF. The CDR3 DNA reads as TGTGCCAGCATGGAGAGACAGGGTTACAATCAGCCCCAGCATTTT.